This passage covers 17 T cell receptor beta chains from one sample sequenced in a study of tumor-infiltrating lymphocytes in primary liver carcinoma. Germline DNA was extracted alongside blood RNA, which was obtained from unsorted whole blood. Priming with a constant-region primer yielded TCR beta cDNA from 400 to 550 ng total RNA. The TCR beta library was amplified through three nested multiplex PCR rounds in a modified ARM-PCR procedure. Primers for the first two PCR rounds were TRBV1-TRBV30 forward primers and a C-beta reverse primer (approximately 10 cycles per round). TCRdb fed the multiplex PCR reads into MiXCR, producing one record per CDR3 protein. Of 300,000 to 400,000 distinct CDR3 sequences in the sample, 65% were seen once. The sample was peripheral blood. These receptors were collected from a man aged 35-49 years with primary liver carcinoma and hepatitis B virus infection.

The V call is TRBV11-3, the J call TRBJ2-1; D call uncertain. Germline V gives CDR1 SGHNT, CDR2 YENEEA. Trimming left V 3 bases short and J 2 bases short, with 8 bases between. CDR3 length: 14 residues. The CDR3 spells CASSLGPAYNEQFF. CDR3 nucleotide sequence: TGTGCCAGCAGCTTGGGCCCGGCCTACAATGAGCAGTTCTTC.

Note on this clonotype: No conserved phenylalanine or tryptophan is present at the end of the CDR3, so a read error is the likely explanation. The DNA is omitted, as the CDR3 cannot be located on it reliably, and the CDR3 follows TCRdb's listing. The rearrangement joins TRBV12-3 or TRBV12-4 to TRBJ2-1; TRBD1, the table's D call, lacks a check against the DNA. Including both end residues, the CDR3 is 15 amino acids long. CDR3 protein: CASSLAGGSGDEHFI.

The V and J genes are TRBV7-9 and TRBJ1-2; D not resolved. Trimming cost V 5 bases and J 0 bases, with 7 bases left between them. Germline assignment: CDR1 SEHNR and CDR2 FQNEAQ (reference sequence). There are 13 residues in the CDR3. CDR3 amino acids: CASSPRTNYGYTF. CDR3 bases: TGTGCCAGCAGCCCGCGAACTAACTATGGCTACACCTTC.

J is TRBJ1-2 and V is TRBV12-3 or TRBV12-4, with no clear D. The length of the CDR3 is 11 residues. Trimming took off 5 bases at V and 9 bases at J, with 10 bases between the two ends. The CDR3 sequence is CASSPGVSYTF. In nucleotides, the CDR3 is TGTGCCAGCAGTCCCGGGGTGAGCTACACCTTC.

The rearrangement uses TRBV28 and TRBJ2-3; perhaps D is TRBD1 or TRBD2 (5 bases each). The germline gives CDR1 MDHEN, CDR2 SYDVKM. Trimming took 6 bases from V and 0 from J, leaving 13 bases between them. This CDR3 spans 15 amino acids. The CDR3 sequence is CASRTLGASTDTQYF. In DNA form, the CDR3 reads TGTGCCAGCAGAACGCTCGGGGCTAGCACAGATACGCAGTATTTT.

In its sample, this clonotype was seen once. V is TRBV19 and J is TRBJ2-7, with 9 bases matching TRBD1. This CDR3 has 14 amino acids. The germline CDR1 and CDR2 sequences are LNHDA and SQIVND (reference sequence). With 6 bases clipped from V and 5 bases from J, the junction kept 8 bases outside the gene matches. CDR3 in DNA: TGTGCCAGTAGGACAGAAACAGGGGGCCACGAGCAGTACTTC. Translated: CASRTETGGHEQYF.

The gene calls are TRBV5-1 and TRBJ1-1; D is unresolved. Germline-derived CDR1 and CDR2 are SGHRS and YFSETQ. V lost 0 bases to trimming and J lost 7 bases, with 10 bases between them. This CDR3 contains 13 residues. The CDR3 spells CASSLAQDREAFF. The CDR3 DNA reads as TGCGCCAGCAGCTTGGCCCAGGACCGTGAAGCTTTCTTT. The full variable domain, in which reference TRBV5-1 and TRBJ1-1 provide the parts outside the CDR3, is KAGVTQTPRYLIKTRGQQVTLSCSPISGHRSVSWYQQTPGQGLQFLFEYFSETQRNKGNFPGRFSGRQFSNSRSEMNVSTLELGDSALYLCASSLAQDREAFFGQGTRLTVV.

Comments on this clonotype: As the CDR3 is not closed by the conserved phenylalanine or tryptophan, this likely results from a read error. The chain couples TRBV14 to TRBJ2-1; D not certain. Trimming removed 1 base at V and 8 bases at J, with 9 bases between. The CDR3 has 13 residues. The germline V gene encodes CDR1 SGHDN and CDR2 FVKESK. The CDR3 DNA is TGTGCCAGCAGCCAAGTCGGTTGGGATGAGCAGTTCCTC. Protein: CASSQVGWDEQFL.

Points on this clonotype: A much bigger clone sits one base away, suggesting this may be a read error. V gene TRBV4-1 combines with J gene TRBJ2-7; 10 bases are a match to TRBD2. Trimming at V came to 0 bases and at J to 5 bases, leaving 22 bases not matched to a gene. CDR1 MGHRA and CDR2 YSYEKL come from the germline V gene. The CDR3 covers 21 residues. Written as DNA, the CDR3 is TGCGCCAGCAGCCAAGATCAACTGTTGGGTTTGAGCGGGAGGGCCGGAAACGAGCAGTACTTC. This sequence encodes CASSQDQLLGLSGRAGNEQYF.

This clonotype is a singleton in its sample. Given a much more abundant clone one base away, this may be a read error. V is TRBV6-1 and J is TRBJ2-5; a possible D gene is TRBD1 (6 bases). The CDR3 is 12 residues long. Germline CDR1 and CDR2: MNHNS and SASEGT. The CDR3 sequence: CGGETGSETQYF. CDR3 sequence (DNA): TGTGGCGGAGAGACAGGTTCAGAGACCCAGTACTTC.

A note on this clonotype: This may arise from a read error, as a much more abundant clone is one base away. The chain carries TRBV29-1 and TRBJ1-2, with 7 bases identical to TRBD1. The CDR3 totals 15 residues. From germline, CDR1 is SQVTM and CDR2 ANQGSEA. CDR3 DNA: TGCCGCGTTGTCCCTACCGGGACAGATGACTATGGCTACACCTTC. Its protein product is CRVVPTGTDDYGYTF.

As concerns this clonotype: Since a much larger clone is just one base distant, this may be a read error. This rearrangement joins TRBV5-4 to TRBJ2-3; TRBD2 agrees at 11 bases. Germline values: CDR1 SGHNT, CDR2 YYREEE (reference sequence). The CDR3 is 17 residues long. V gave up 4 bases and J gave up 7 bases; unmatched junction bases: 14. The CDR3 nucleotides are TGTGCCAGCAGCGGAACCGGGACTAGCGGCCCCCAGTATACGCAGTATTTT. Protein product: CASSGTGTSGPQYTQYF.

The rearrangement uses TRBV10-3 and TRBJ2-1; TRBD2 matches 7 bases. Germline values: CDR1 ENHRY, CDR2 SYGVKD. The CDR3 is 12 amino acids. The CDR3 region is CVVGEGRSEQFF. The CDR3 DNA sequence: TGTGTCGTGGGGGAGGGCCGAAGTGAGCAGTTCTTC.

This clonotype was recorded only once. One junction end does not reproduce the germline sequence, and a read error may be involved. The chain combines TRBV29-1 with TRBJ2-1; D is undetermined. Germline V CDR1 and CDR2: SQVTM, ANQGSEA. The CDR3 is made up of 14 amino acids. CDR3: CSGRMTLSNKEQFF. Here the CDR3 DNA reads TGCAGCGGGCGTATGACATTATCCAACAAAGAGCAGTTCTTC.

The rearrangement uses TRBV11-2 and TRBJ2-7; 11 bases line up with TRBD2. This CDR3 region has 13 residues. Germline V CDR1 and CDR2: SGHAT, FQNNGV. CDR3 protein: CASSSRASGRPSV. Here the CDR3 DNA reads TGTGCCAGCAGCTCGAGAGCTAGCGGGAGGCCCTCAGTC.

V and J are TRBV30 and TRBJ2-1, with D perhaps TRBD1 or TRBD2 (5 bases each). CDR1 and CDR2 from the germline V gene are GTSNPN and SVGIG (reference sequence). The CDR3 is 12 residues long. CDR3 amino acids: CTLTVGGHEQFF. The CDR3 bases are TGTACCTTAACTGTTGGGGGACATGAGCAGTTCTTC.

Details on this clonotype: This clone may be a read error of a much larger clone one base away. The chain links TRBV4-1 to TRBJ2-6; 8 nucleotides match TRBD2. CDR3 size: 17 residues. Germline V lookup: CDR1 MGHRA, CDR2 YSYEKL. CDR3 protein: CASARGGLISGADVLTF. The CDR3, as DNA: TGCGCCAGCGCCCGGGGGGGGTTGATCTCTGGGGCCGACGTCCTGACTTTC.